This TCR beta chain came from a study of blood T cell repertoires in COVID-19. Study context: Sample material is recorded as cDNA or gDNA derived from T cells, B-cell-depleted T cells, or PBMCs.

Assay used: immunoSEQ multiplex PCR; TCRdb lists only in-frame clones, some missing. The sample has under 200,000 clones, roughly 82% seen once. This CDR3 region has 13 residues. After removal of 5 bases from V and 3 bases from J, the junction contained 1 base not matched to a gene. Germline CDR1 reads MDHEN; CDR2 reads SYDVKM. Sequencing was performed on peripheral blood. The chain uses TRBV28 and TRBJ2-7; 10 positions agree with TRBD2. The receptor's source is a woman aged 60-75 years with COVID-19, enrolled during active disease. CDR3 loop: CASSASGSYEQYF. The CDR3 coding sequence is TGTGCCAGCAGTGCTAGCGGGAGCTACGAGCAGTACTTC.